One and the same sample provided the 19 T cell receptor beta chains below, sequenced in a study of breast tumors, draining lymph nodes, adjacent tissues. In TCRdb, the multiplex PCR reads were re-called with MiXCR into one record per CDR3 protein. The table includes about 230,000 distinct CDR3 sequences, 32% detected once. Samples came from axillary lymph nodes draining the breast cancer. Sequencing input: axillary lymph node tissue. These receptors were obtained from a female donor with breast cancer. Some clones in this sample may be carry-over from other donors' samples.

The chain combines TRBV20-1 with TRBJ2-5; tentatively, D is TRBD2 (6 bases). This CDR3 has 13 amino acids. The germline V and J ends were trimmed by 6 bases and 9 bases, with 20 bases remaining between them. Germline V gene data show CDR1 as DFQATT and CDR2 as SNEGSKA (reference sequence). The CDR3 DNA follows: TGCAGTGCGGGGAGAATAGTGGGGGAGGCCCAGTACTTC. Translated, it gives CSAGRIVGEAQYF.

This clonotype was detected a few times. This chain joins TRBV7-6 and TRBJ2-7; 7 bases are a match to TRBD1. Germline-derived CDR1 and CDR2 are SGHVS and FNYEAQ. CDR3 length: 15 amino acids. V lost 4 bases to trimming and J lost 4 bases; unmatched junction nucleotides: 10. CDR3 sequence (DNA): TGTGCCAGCAGCTCCTACGGGACAGAGAGTTACGAGCAGTACGTC. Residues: CASSSYGTESYEQYV.

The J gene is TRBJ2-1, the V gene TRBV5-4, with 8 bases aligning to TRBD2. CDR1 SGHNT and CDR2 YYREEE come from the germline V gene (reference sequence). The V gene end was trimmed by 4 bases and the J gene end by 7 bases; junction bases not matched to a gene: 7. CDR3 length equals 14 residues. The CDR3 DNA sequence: TGTGCCAGCAGCGTAGCGGGATCGGGAAATGAGCAGTTCTTC. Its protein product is CASSVAGSGNEQFF.

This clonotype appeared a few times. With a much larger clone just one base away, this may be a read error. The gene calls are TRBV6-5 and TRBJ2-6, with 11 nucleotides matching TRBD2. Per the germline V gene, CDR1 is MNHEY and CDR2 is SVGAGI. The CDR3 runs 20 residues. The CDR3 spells CASSHSIPGLAESGANVLTF. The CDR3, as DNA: TGTGCCAGCAGTCACTCAATTCCGGGACTAGCGGAATCTGGGGCCAACGTCCTGACTTTC.

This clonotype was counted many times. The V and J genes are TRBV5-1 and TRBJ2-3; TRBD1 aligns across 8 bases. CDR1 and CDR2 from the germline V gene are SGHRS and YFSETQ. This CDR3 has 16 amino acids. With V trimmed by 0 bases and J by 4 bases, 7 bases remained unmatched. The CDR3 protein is CASSLVTGVGSDTQYF. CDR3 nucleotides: TGCGCCAGCAGCTTGGTGACAGGGGTAGGGTCAGATACGCAGTATTTT.

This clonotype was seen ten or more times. The CDR3 DNA reads as TGCGCCAGCAGGGGGGCCATCTCGGGTAATTCACCCCTCCACTTT. Its protein is CASRGAISGNSPLHF. This chain joins TRBV5-1 and TRBJ1-6, with D maybe TRBD1 (6 bases). The CDR3 is 15 amino acids. CDR1 is SGHRS, CDR2 YFSETQ, per germline. V lost 5 bases, J lost 6 bases, and 15 bases lay in between.

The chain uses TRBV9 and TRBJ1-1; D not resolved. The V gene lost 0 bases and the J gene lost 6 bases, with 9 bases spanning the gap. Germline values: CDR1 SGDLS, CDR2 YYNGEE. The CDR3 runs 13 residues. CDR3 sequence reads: CASSVEDRAEAFF. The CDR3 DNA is TGTGCCAGCAGCGTAGAGGATAGGGCTGAAGCTTTCTTT.

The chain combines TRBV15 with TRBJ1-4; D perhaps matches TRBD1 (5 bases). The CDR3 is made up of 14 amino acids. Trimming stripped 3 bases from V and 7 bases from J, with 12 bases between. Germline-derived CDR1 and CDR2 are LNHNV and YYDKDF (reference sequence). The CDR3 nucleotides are TGTGCCACCAGCAGGGGGGGAGGAGGTGAAAAACTGTTTTTT. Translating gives CATSRGGGGEKLFF.

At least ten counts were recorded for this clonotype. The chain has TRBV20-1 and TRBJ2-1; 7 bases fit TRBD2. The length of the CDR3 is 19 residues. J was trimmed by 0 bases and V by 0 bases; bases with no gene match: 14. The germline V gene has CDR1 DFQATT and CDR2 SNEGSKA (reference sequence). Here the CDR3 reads CSARDLGYRRGSSYNEQFF. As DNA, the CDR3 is TGCAGTGCTAGAGATTTAGGGTACAGGCGGGGGAGCTCCTACAATGAGCAGTTCTTC.

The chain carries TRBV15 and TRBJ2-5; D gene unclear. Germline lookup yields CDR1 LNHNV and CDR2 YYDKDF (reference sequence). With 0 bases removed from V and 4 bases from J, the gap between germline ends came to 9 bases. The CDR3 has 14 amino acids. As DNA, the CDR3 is TGTGCCACCAGCAGAGATGGGTCGTTAGAGACCCAGTACTTC. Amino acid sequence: CATSRDGSLETQYF.

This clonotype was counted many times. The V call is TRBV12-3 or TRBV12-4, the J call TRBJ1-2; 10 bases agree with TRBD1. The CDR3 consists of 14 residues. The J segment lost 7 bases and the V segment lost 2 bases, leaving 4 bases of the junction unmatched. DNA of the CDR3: TGTGCCAGCAGTTTACGACAGGGGGCTTTTGGCTACACCTTC. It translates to CASSLRQGAFGYTF.

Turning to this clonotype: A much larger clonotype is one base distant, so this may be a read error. CDR3 in amino acids: CASSHGDTQYF. DNA for the CDR3: TGTGCCAGCAGTCACGGGGATACGCAGTATTTT. V is TRBV6-2 or TRBV6-3 and J is TRBJ2-3; D remains ambiguous. The V and J ends lost 5 bases and 6 bases respectively, with 6 bases between them. The length of the CDR3 is 11 residues. Germline loops: CDR1 MNHEY, CDR2 SVGEGT.

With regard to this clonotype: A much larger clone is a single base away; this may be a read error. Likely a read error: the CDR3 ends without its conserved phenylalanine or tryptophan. The CDR3 nucleotides read TGTGCCAGCAGTTTTAGGGCTAGCGGTTCCTACAATGAGCAGTTCGTC. Translated, it gives CASSFRASGSYNEQFV. The J gene is TRBJ2-1, the V gene TRBV12-3 or TRBV12-4; 7 bases align to TRBD2. After removal of 3 bases from V and 1 base from J, the junction contained 6 bases not matched to a gene. The CDR3 extends over 16 amino acids.

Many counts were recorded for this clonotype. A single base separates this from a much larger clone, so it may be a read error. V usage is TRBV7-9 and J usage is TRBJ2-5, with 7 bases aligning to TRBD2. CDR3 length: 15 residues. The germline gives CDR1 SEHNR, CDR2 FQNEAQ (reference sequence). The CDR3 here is CASSLGGSGAETQHF. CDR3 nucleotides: TGTGCCAGCAGCTTAGGCGGGAGCGGGGCAGAGACCCAGCACTTC.

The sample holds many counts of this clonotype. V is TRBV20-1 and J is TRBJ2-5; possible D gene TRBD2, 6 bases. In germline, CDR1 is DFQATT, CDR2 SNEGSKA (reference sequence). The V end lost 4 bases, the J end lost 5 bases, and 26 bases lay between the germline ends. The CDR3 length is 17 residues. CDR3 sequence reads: CSATDYGGKALGETQYF. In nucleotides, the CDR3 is TGCAGTGCTACCGACTATGGGGGGAAGGCCCTCGGGGAGACCCAGTACTTC.

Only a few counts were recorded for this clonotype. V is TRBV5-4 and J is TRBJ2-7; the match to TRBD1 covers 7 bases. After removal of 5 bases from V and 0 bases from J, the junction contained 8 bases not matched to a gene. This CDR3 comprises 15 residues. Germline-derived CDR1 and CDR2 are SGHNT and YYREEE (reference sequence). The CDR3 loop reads CASSYRGQSSYEQYF. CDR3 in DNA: TGTGCCAGCAGTTACAGGGGTCAAAGCTCCTACGAGCAGTACTTC.

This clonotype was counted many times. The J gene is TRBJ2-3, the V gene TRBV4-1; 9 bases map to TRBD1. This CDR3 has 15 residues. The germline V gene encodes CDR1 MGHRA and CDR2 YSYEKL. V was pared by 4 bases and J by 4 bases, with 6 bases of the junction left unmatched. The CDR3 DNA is TGCGCCAGCAGCCCGGGACAGGGAGGCGCAGATACGCAGTATTTT. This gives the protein CASSPGQGGADTQYF.

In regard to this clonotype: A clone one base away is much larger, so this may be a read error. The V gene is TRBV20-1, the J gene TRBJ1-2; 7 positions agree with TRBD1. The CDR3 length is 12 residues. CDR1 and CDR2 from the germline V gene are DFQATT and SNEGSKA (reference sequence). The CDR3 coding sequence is TGCAGTGCTGAGAGACAGGGTGTTGGCTCCACCTTC. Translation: CSAERQGVGSTF.

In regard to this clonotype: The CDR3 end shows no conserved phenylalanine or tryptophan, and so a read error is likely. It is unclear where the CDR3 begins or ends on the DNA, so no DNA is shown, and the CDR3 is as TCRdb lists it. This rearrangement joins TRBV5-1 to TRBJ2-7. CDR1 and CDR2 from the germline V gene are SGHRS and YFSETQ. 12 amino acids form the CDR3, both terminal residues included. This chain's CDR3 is CASNLNRYEQCS.